Listed below are T cell receptor beta chains from one sample, sequenced in a study of T cells in Graves' hyperthyroidism and ophthalmopathy. TCRdb re-analysed the multiplex PCR reads in MiXCR, keeping a single row per CDR3 protein. Here the sample spans 300,000 to 500,000 distinct CDR3 sequences, over 11% being singletons. Sequenced material: blood. These receptors originate from a man aged 45-65 years with Graves' ophthalmopathy. Each CDR3 is given with its conserved first and last residue. A D gene is named only where the DNA matches it firmly. Not all rows give a size; the values are once, few, many and, for expanded clones, a class.

>TRBJ2-3|TRBV7-9|TRBD2|many
CASSLVAGDTDTQYF
TGTGCCAGCAGCTTAGTAGCGGGAGACACAGATACGCAGTATTTT
>TRBJ2-5|TRBV24-1|-|-
CATSDFASGRRGGETQYF
TGTGCCACCAGTGATTTCGCCTCGGGGAGACGGGGCGGAGAGACCCAGTACTTC
>TRBJ1-5|TRBV6-1|TRBD1|few
CASVGDRSNQPQHF
TGTGCCAGTGTAGGGGACAGGAGTAATCAGCCCCAGCATTTT
>TRBJ2-7|TRBV7-9|-|many
CASALTASSYEQYF
TGTGCCAGCGCTTTGACTGCAAGCTCCTACGAGCAGTACTTC
>TRBJ2-5|TRBV2|TRBD1|many
CASKKTGGAETQYF
TGTGCCAGCAAAAAGACAGGGGGCGCGGAGACCCAGTACTTC
>TRBJ1-5|TRBV7-9|-|many
CASSLGDQPQHF
TGTGCCAGCTCACTGGGAGATCAGCCCCAGCATTTT
>TRBJ2-3|TRBV7-2|-|-
CASSLWQDSTDTQYF
TGTGCCAGCAGCTTATGGCAGGACAGCACAGATACGCAGTATTTT
>TRBJ2-2|TRBV19|TRBD1|few
CASTGQGTGELFF
TGTGCCAGTACCGGACAGGGCACCGGGGAGCTGTTTTTT
>TRBJ1-4|TRBV5-8|TRBD1|few
CASSEDRGKEKLFF
TGTGCCAGCAGCGAAGACAGGGGGAAGGAAAAACTGTTTTTT
>TRBJ1-2|TRBV9|TRBD1|-
CASSAPPGQGPRGYTF
TGTGCCAGCAGCGCACCCCCGGGACAGGGACCTCGAGGCTACACCTTC
>TRBJ2-4|TRBV27|-|many
CASSLFSTGVKNIQYF
TGTGCCAGCAGTTTGTTCTCGACAGGAGTGAAAAACATTCAGTACTTC
>TRBJ1-5|TRBV12-3/TRBV12-4|-|many
CASSLSGWNQPQHF
TGTGCCAGCAGTTTATCGGGGTGGAATCAGCCCCAGCATTTT
>TRBJ2-3|TRBV18|-|many
CASSPNDLPDTQYF
TGTGCCAGCTCACCAAATGACTTACCTGATACGCAGTATTTT
>TRBJ2-3|TRBV4-1|-|many
CASSQESGSTDTQYF
TGCGCCAGCAGCCAAGAGAGTGGGAGCACAGATACGCAGTATTTT
>TRBJ2-7|TRBV27|TRBD2|many
CASRQSGGPTYEQYF
TGTGCCAGCAGACAGAGCGGGGGCCCTACCTACGAGCAGTACTTC
>TRBJ1-1|TRBV11-3|-|many
CASSSRGGAEAFF
TGTGCCAGCAGCAGCCGTGGGGGGGCTGAAGCTTTCTTT
>TRBJ2-5|TRBV2|TRBD2|many
CASSAVVTGGVAGDLRYF
TGTGCCAGCAGTGCCGTGGTTACCGGAGGGGTTGCGGGAGATCTTCGGTACTTC
>TRBJ2-1|TRBV20-1|TRBD2|-
CSARDGLAGAEQFF
TGCAGTGCTAGAGACGGACTAGCGGGAGCTGAGCAGTTCTTC
>TRBJ2-1|TRBV7-9|TRBD1|many
CASSIRQGGYNEQFF
TGTGCCAGCAGCATCCGACAGGGGGGATACAATGAGCAGTTCTTC
>TRBJ2-2|TRBV18|-|many
CASSPQTRSGELFF
TGTGCCAGCTCACCACAAACCAGGTCCGGGGAGCTGTTTTTT
>TRBJ1-4|TRBV7-9|TRBD1|-
CASSLQGATNEKLFF
TGTGCCAGCAGTCTCCAGGGGGCAACTAATGAAAAACTGTTTTTT
>TRBJ2-3|TRBV19|-|many
CASSPGSTDTQYF
TGTGCCAGTAGTCCGGGAAGCACAGATACGCAGTATTTT
>TRBJ2-7|TRBV19|-|-
CASSIFRGGEQYF
TGTGCCAGTAGTATATTCCGGGGTGGCGAGCAGTACTTC
>TRBJ2-3|TRBV29-1|-|many
CSVVLTDTQYF
TGCAGCGTTGTGTTGACAGATACGCAGTATTTT
>TRBJ2-1|TRBV5-1|-|-
CASSLRTNYNEQFF
TGCGCCAGCAGCCTGAGGACTAACTACAATGAGCAGTTCTTC
>TRBJ2-1|TRBV14|-|many
CASSQRLSNYNEQFF
TGTGCCAGCAGCCAACGTCTGAGTAATTACAATGAGCAGTTCTTC
>TRBJ2-3|TRBV2|-|many
CASNWDKPFTDTQYF
TGTGCCAGCAACTGGGACAAGCCCTTCACAGATACGCAGTATTTT
>TRBJ2-7|TRBV9|-|few
CASSVDLASSYEQYF
TGTGCCAGCAGCGTAGACCTAGCGAGCTCCTACGAGCAGTACTTC
>TRBJ2-5|TRBV2|TRBD2|many
CASSELGTSGSTETQYF
TGTGCCAGCAGTGAATTGGGGACTAGCGGGAGTACGGAGACCCAGTACTTC
>TRBJ2-3|TRBV5-4|-|many
CASRNNLASTDTQYF
TGTGCCAGCAGGAACAACTTAGCGAGCACAGATACGCAGTATTTT
>TRBJ2-2|TRBV6-1|TRBD2|many
CASSGPGTSRTGELFF
TGTGCCAGCAGTGGACCCGGGACTAGCAGAACCGGGGAGCTGTTTTTT
>TRBJ1-5|TRBV11-2|-|few
CASSLAPGNQPQHF
TGTGCCAGCAGCTTAGCCCCGGGTAATCAGCCCCAGCATTTT
>TRBJ1-4|TRBV4-1|-|-
CASSNIPASNEKLFF
TGCGCCAGCAGCAACATCCCGGCTAGTAATGAAAAACTGTTTTTT
>TRBJ2-3|TRBV27|-|few
CASSLMRAQSTDTQYF
TGTGCCAGCAGTTTGATGAGGGCGCAAAGCACAGATACGCAGTATTTT
>TRBJ2-1|TRBV20-1|-|many
CSAPAAQYRVSNEQFF
TGCAGTGCTCCAGCAGCACAGTACAGGGTTAGCAATGAGCAGTTCTTC
>TRBJ2-7|TRBV30|-|few
CAWSLGAYEQYF
TGTGCCTGGAGCCTTGGGGCCTACGAGCAGTACTTC
>TRBJ2-7|TRBV5-6|-|many
CASSIADYEQYF
TGTGCCAGCAGTATAGCAGACTACGAGCAGTACTTC
>TRBJ2-1|TRBV3-1|-|many
CASSQDPGEPYNEQFF
TGTGCCAGCAGCCAAGATCCGGGAGAACCCTACAATGAGCAGTTCTTC
>TRBJ1-3|TRBV2|TRBD1|many
CASSLTGGGNTIYF
TGTGCCAGCAGCCTGACAGGGGGCGGAAACACCATATATTTT
>TRBJ2-1|TRBV9|TRBD2|-
CASSVQATAGRQYNEQFF
TGTGCCAGCAGCGTACAGGCCACAGCGGGACGGCAGTACAATGAGCAGTTCTTC
>TRBJ1-1|TRBV6-1|TRBD1|many
CASSQRQGIRKGDTEAFF
TGTGCCAGCAGCCAGAGACAGGGAATAAGAAAGGGGGACACTGAAGCTTTCTTT
>TRBJ2-7|TRBV7-8|TRBD2|once
CASSQRLAGAYEQYF
TGTGCCAGCAGCCAAAGACTAGCGGGAGCTTACGAGCAGTACTTC
>TRBJ2-7|TRBV5-6|TRBD2|few
CASRRTSGLAYEQYF
TGTGCCAGCAGAAGGACTAGCGGGCTTGCCTACGAGCAGTACTTC
>TRBJ2-1|TRBV9|-|many
CASSVGQRSEQFF
TGTGCCAGCAGCGTAGGCCAGCGCAGTGAGCAGTTCTTC
>TRBJ2-3|TRBV5-1|-|many
CASSDRITDTQYF
TGCGCCAGCAGCGACAGGATCACAGATACGCAGTATTTT